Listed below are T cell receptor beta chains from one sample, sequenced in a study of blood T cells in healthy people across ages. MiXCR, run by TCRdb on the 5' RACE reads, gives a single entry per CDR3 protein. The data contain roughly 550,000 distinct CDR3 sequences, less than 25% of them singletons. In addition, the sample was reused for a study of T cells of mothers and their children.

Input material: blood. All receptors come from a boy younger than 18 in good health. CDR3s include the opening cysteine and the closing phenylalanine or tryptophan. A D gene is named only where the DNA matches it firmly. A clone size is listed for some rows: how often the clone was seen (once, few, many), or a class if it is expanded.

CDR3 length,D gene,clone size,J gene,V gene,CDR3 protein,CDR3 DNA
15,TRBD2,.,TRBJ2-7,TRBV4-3,CASSQDGGGTYEQYF,TGCGCCAGCAGCCAAGATGGCGGGGGGACCTACGAGCAGTACTTC
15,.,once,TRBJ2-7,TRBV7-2,CASSRDGANSYEQYF,TGTGCCAGCAGTCGGGACGGGGCCAACTCCTACGAGCAGTACTTC
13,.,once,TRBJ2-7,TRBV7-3,CASSLGTWAEQYF,TGTGCCAGCAGCTTGGGGACGTGGGCCGAGCAGTACTTC
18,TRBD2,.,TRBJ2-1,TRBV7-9,CASSLRLAGANPYNEQFF,TGTGCCAGCAGCTTAAGGCTAGCGGGGGCCAATCCTTACAATGAGCAGTTCTTC
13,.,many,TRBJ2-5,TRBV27,CASSPYEGETQYF,TGTGCCAGCAGTCCTTATGAGGGGGAGACCCAGTACTTC
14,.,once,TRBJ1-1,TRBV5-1,CASSLGSGRGRAFF,TGCGCCAGCAGCTTGGGATCAGGTAGGGGTCGTGCTTTCTTT
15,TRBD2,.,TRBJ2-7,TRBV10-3,CAISGTSGGSMEQYF,TGTGCCATCAGTGGGACTAGCGGGGGGTCAATGGAGCAGTACTTC
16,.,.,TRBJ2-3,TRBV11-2,CASSLDRREWRDTQYF,TGTGCCAGCAGCTTAGATCGCCGGGAGTGGAGAGATACGCAGTATTTT
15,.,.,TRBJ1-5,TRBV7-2,CASSLGSTLNQPQHF,TGTGCCAGCAGCTTAGGATCCACGCTCAATCAGCCCCAGCATTTT
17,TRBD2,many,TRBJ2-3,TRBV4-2,CASSQGAGVLSTDTQYF,TGTGCCAGCAGCCAAGGAGCGGGAGTCCTAAGCACAGATACGCAGTATTTT
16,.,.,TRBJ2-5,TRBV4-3,CASSQDVWDGGETQYF,TGCGCCAGCAGCCAAGATGTGTGGGACGGCGGCGAGACCCAGTACTTC
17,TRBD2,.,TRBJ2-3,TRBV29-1,CSVQTSGILISTDTQYF,TGCAGCGTTCAGACTAGCGGCATCTTAATCAGCACAGATACGCAGTATTTT
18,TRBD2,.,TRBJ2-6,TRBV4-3,CASSRNSGGLLGANVLTF,TGCGCCAGCAGTCGAAATAGCGGGGGGCTCCTTGGGGCCAACGTCCTGACTTTC
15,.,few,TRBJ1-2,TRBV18,CASSPGRGSSYGYTF,TGTGCCAGCTCACCAGGCCGGGGTAGTTCCTATGGCTACACCTTC
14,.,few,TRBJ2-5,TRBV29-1,CSVEGAHDQETQYF,TGCAGCGTTGAAGGGGCTCACGACCAAGAGACCCAGTACTTC
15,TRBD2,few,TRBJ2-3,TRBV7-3,CASSLRGGDTDTQYF,TGTGCCAGCAGCCTACGGGGGGGGGACACAGATACGCAGTATTTT
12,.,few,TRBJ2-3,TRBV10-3,CAISDRPDTQYF,TGTGCCATCAGCGACCGGCCAGATACGCAGTATTTT
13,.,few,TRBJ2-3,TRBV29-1,CSVGKASLDTQYF,TGCAGCGTTGGAAAGGCGTCCCTCGATACGCAGTATTTT
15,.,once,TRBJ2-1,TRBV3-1,CASSQERGRYNEQFF,TGTGCCAGCAGCCAAGAAAGGGGCAGGTACAATGAGCAGTTCTTC
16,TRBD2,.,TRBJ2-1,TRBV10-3,CAITNTAGSSYNEQFF,TGTGCCATCACCAACACAGCGGGAAGCTCCTACAATGAGCAGTTCTTC
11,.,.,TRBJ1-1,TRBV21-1,CAEEGITEAFF,TGTGCTGAGGAGGGAATCACTGAAGCCTTCTTT
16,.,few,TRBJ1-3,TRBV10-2,CASSEHRDISGNTIYF,TGCGCCAGCAGTGAGCATCGGGACATCTCTGGAAACACCATATATTTT
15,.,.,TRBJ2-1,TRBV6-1,CASKMGDLLSNEQFF,TGTGCCAGCAAAATGGGGGACCTACTGAGCAATGAGCAGTTCTTC
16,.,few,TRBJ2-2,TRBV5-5,CASSLGAGPDTGELFF,TGTGCCAGCAGCTTAGGCGCTGGACCGGACACCGGGGAGCTGTTTTTT
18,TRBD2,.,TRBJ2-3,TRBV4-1,CASSQDRERGYYTDTQYF,TGCGCCAGCAGCCAAGATAGGGAGCGGGGGTATTACACAGATACGCAGTATTTT
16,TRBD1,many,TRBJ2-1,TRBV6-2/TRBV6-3,CASSYVLGTGGNEQFF,TGTGCCAGCAGTTACGTCCTTGGGACAGGGGGGAATGAGCAGTTCTTC
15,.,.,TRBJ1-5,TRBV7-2,CASSLVFGGNQPQHF,TGTGCCAGCAGCTTAGTATTTGGGGGAAATCAGCCCCAGCATTTT
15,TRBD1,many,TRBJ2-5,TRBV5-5,CASSPGTGPRETQYF,TGTGCCAGCAGCCCGGGGACAGGTCCTCGAGAGACCCAGTACTTC
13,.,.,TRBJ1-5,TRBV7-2,CASSFESRAPQHF,TGTGCCAGCAGCTTTGAAAGCCGGGCGCCCCAGCATTTT
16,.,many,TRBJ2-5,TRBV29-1,CSVEDSILFYQETQYF,TGCAGCGTTGAAGATTCCATCTTGTTCTATCAAGAGACCCAGTACTTC
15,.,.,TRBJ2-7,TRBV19,CASSIGAGVPYEQYF,TGTGCCAGTAGTATCGGGGCAGGGGTCCCCTACGAGCAGTACTTC
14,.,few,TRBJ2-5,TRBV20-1,CSARDSASSQTQYF,TGCAGTGCTAGAGATTCCGCTTCCTCCCAGACCCAGTACTTC
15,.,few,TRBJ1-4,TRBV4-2,CASSQESRDKEKLFF,TGTGCCAGCAGCCAAGAGTCCAGGGATAAGGAAAAACTGTTTTTT
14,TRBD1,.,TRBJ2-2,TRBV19,CASSDRGGTGELFF,TGTGCCAGTAGTGACAGGGGGGGGACCGGGGAGCTGTTTTTT
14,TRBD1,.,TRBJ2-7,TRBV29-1,CSVLGQGTSYEQYF,TGCAGCGTCCTGGGACAGGGGACCTCCTACGAGCAGTACTTC
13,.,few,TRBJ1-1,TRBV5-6,CASRLEISTEAFF,TGTGCCAGCAGGTTAGAGATCTCCACTGAAGCTTTCTTT
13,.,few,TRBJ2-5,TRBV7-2,CASSGGTQETQYF,TGTGCCAGCAGCGGTGGGACTCAAGAGACCCAGTACTTC
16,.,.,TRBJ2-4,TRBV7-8,CASSTSPVIVKNIQYF,TGTGCCAGCAGCACGAGTCCTGTCATAGTCAAAAACATTCAGTACTTC
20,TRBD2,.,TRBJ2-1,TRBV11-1,CASSLEGSGLAGTSYNEQFF,TGTGCCAGCAGCTTAGAGGGGTCGGGACTAGCGGGGACATCCTACAATGAGCAGTTCTTC
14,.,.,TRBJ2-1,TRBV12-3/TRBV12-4,CASRQKSGIDEQFF,TGTGCCAGCAGGCAGAAGTCGGGTATTGATGAGCAGTTCTTC
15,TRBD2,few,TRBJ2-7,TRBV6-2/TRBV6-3,CASSYRERGFYEQYF,TGTGCCAGCAGTTACCGTGAGCGGGGATTTTACGAGCAGTACTTC
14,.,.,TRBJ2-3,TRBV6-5,CASSSGRRADTQYF,TGTGCCAGCAGTAGTGGGAGACGCGCAGATACGCAGTATTTT
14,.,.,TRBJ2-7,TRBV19,CASSLSHRPYEQYF,TGTGCCAGTAGTCTAAGTCACAGACCCTACGAGCAGTACTTC
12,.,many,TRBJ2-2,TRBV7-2,CASSPDTGELFF,TGCGCCAGCAGCCCAGACACCGGGGAGCTGTTTTTT
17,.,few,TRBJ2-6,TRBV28,CASSSPRTESGANVLTF,TGTGCCAGCAGTTCACCCCGGACAGAGTCTGGGGCCAACGTCCTGACTTTC
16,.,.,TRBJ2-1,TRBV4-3,CASSQGQARSYNEQFF,TGCGCCAGCAGCCAAGGACAGGCCCGCTCCTACAATGAGCAGTTCTTC
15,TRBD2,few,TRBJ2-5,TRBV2,CASSDTSGRAETQYF,TGTGCCAGCAGTGACACTAGCGGGAGGGCAGAGACCCAGTACTTC
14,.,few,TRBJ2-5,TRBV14,CASNPLAAQETQYF,TGTGCCAGCAACCCACTAGCAGCTCAAGAGACCCAGTACTTC
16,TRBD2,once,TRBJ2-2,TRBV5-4,CASSHPASGNTGELFF,TGTGCCAGCAGCCACCCGGCTAGCGGGAACACCGGGGAGCTGTTTTTT
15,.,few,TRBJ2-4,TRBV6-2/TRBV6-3,CASSYGGTAKNIQYF,TGTGCCAGCAGTTACGGGGGGACAGCCAAAAACATTCAGTACTTC
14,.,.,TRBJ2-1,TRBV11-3,CASSRDSTYNEQFF,TGTGCCAGCAGCCGGGACTCTACCTACAATGAGCAGTTCTTC
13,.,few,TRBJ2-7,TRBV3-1,CASGQGHSYEQYF,TGTGCCAGCGGCCAGGGACACTCCTACGAGCAGTACTTC
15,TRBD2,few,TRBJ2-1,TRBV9,CASSVFAGGGNEQFF,TGTGCCAGCAGCGTATTCGCGGGAGGGGGGAATGAGCAGTTCTTC
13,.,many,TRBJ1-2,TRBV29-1,CSVEERFGYGYTF,TGCAGCGTGGAAGAAAGGTTTGGCTATGGCTACACCTTC
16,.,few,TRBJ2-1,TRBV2,CASSEVSRSSYNEQFF,TGTGCCAGCAGCGAGGTGTCTAGAAGCTCCTACAATGAGCAGTTCTTC
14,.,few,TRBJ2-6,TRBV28,CASSFLGGANVLTF,TGTGCCAGCAGTTTCTTGGGGGGGGCCAACGTCCTGACTTTC
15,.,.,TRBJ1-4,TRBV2,CASSEAGRTNEKLFF,TGTGCCAGCAGTGAAGCGGGCAGAACTAATGAAAAACTGTTTTTT
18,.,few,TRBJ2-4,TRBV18,CASSLPGWRGAAENIQYF,TGTGCCAGCTCATTACCCGGCTGGAGGGGCGCTGCCGAAAACATTCAGTACTTC
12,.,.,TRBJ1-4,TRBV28,CASRGGPERLFF,TGTGCCAGCAGGGGGGGCCCTGAAAGACTGTTTTTT
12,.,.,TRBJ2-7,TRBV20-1,CSATLGNYEQYF,TGCAGTGCTACCCTAGGAAACTACGAGCAGTACTTC